This passage covers 29 T cell receptor beta chains from one sample sequenced in a study of identical twins listed by TCRdb under 2016. Libraries were made using 5' RACE. Sequencing was carried out with an Illumina HiSeq 2000. In-frame beta chains were kept once TCRdb had trimmed the public reads at Q25 with fastp and called clones with MiXCR. Duplicate CDR3 protein sequences are folded into a single record with the most common DNA and genes. A total of fewer than 550,000 distinct CDR3 sequences appear in this sample, 12% to 15% of them only once. About 0.4% of the sample rests with the top ten. This sample was shared with a second study, whose subject was yellow fever vaccine responses in identical twins.

The sample was CD4+ T cells sorted from blood. The receptors shown here come from a woman between 18 and 29 years old in good health.

In this sample, this clonotype turned up many times. The chain combines TRBV11-2 with TRBJ1-4, with a possible D match to TRBD1 (6 bases). CDR3 length: 12 residues. Trimming stripped 3 bases from V and 13 bases from J, with 12 bases between. Germline CDR1 and CDR2: SGHAT and FQNNGV. The CDR3 sequence: CASSLSTGRLFF. In DNA, the CDR3 is TGTGCCAGCAGCTTGAGTACAGGGCGACTGTTTTTT.

This clonotype was picked up a small number of times. The chain uses TRBV28 and TRBJ2-2, with 7 positions matching TRBD1. Germline V gene sequence: CDR1 MDHEN, CDR2 SYDVKM. The CDR3 runs 15 residues. Trimming at V came to 7 bases and at J to 4 bases, leaving 9 bases not matched to a gene. As DNA, the CDR3 is TGTGCCAGCAAAAGGGGGCAGGGGACCACCGGGGAGCTGTTTTTT. Protein: CASKRGQGTTGELFF.

This clonotype occurred a few times. This chain joins TRBV11-2 and TRBJ2-2, with no clear D. Trimming left V 1 base short and J 5 bases short, with 20 bases between. The CDR3 covers 18 residues. Germline V gene data show CDR1 as SGHAT and CDR2 as FQNNGV. The CDR3 here is CASSLGVGLLSWTGELFF. The CDR3 DNA is TGTGCCAGCAGCTTAGGAGTGGGCCTACTAAGTTGGACCGGGGAGCTGTTTTTT.

The sample holds a few counts of this clonotype. In DNA form, the CDR3 reads TGCGCCAGCAGCCTGACGGACCAAGAGACCCAGTACTTC. It codes for CASSLTDQETQYF. The chain joins TRBV5-1 to TRBJ2-5, with D uncertain. Germline V gene sequence: CDR1 SGHRS, CDR2 YFSETQ. V was trimmed by 4 bases and J by 0 bases, leaving 7 bases between them. The CDR3 covers 13 residues.

This clonotype appeared a few times. The chain links TRBV20-1 to TRBJ1-2, with D hard to call. Trimming took off 1 base at V and 8 bases at J, with 14 bases between the two ends. CDR3 size: 13 residues. Germline values: CDR1 DFQATT, CDR2 SNEGSKA (reference sequence). CDR3 DNA: TGCAGTGCTAGAGCAACGACCGCCTGGGGCTACACCTTC. Its translation: CSARATTAWGYTF.

This chain uses TRBV2 with TRBJ2-5; 8 bases match TRBD2. The J segment lost 5 bases and the V segment lost 4 bases, leaving 6 bases of the junction unmatched. CDR3 length equals 14 residues. Germline values: CDR1 SNHLY, CDR2 FYNNEI. In nucleotides, the CDR3 is TGTGCCAGCAGTGGAGCGGGAGCGGGGGAGACCCAGTACTTC. It codes for CASSGAGAGETQYF.

The chain joins TRBV12-3 or TRBV12-4 to TRBJ2-7; D tentatively fits TRBD1 or TRBD2 (6 bases each). V was trimmed by 3 bases and J by 7 bases, leaving 13 bases between them. The CDR3 totals 13 residues. CDR3 bases: TGTGCCAGCAGTTTCGGTCTAGGGGGGGAGCAGTACTTC. Amino acids: CASSFGLGGEQYF.

CDR3 in amino acids: CASRTQGSNEKLFF. For the CDR3, the DNA is TGTGCCAGCAGGACACAGGGATCTAATGAAAAACTGTTTTTT. The rearrangement joins TRBV2 to TRBJ1-4, with D tentatively TRBD1 (6 bases). V was pared by 6 bases and J by 3 bases, with 11 bases between. The germline CDR1 and CDR2 sequences are SNHLY and FYNNEI. The CDR3 extends over 14 amino acids.

In DNA form, the CDR3 reads TGCGCCAGCAGCGTAACACGATCGGGCATGGAGACCCAGTACTTC. It is translated as CASSVTRSGMETQYF. The chain recombines TRBV5-1 with TRBJ2-5; D ambiguous. The CDR3 has 15 amino acids. From germline, CDR1 is SGHRS and CDR2 YFSETQ. V was clipped by 4 bases and J by 5 bases, with 18 bases between them.

This clonotype turned up a few times. The chain links TRBV11-2 to TRBJ2-1; possibly TRBD1 or TRBD2 for D (5 bases each). Between the trimmed V and J ends, which lost 0 bases and 12 bases, there was a span of 12 bases. The CDR3 length is 13 residues. Germline V gene sequence: CDR1 SGHAT, CDR2 FQNNGV. This CDR3 reads CASSLDSVGPQFF. Here the CDR3 DNA reads TGTGCCAGCAGCTTAGATAGCGTGGGACCGCAGTTCTTC.

In its sample, this clonotype was seen once. This sequence joins TRBV3-1 and TRBJ2-4, with 14 bases fitting TRBD2. After removal of 0 bases from V and 2 bases from J, the junction contained 9 bases not matched to a gene. The V gene's germline CDR1 is LGHDT and CDR2 YNNKEL (reference sequence). The CDR3 is 20 residues long. The DNA of the CDR3 is TGTGCCAGCAGCCAAGATACGGGACTAGCGGGAGCGTCGACCAAAAACATTCAGTACTTC. This encodes CASSQDTGLAGASTKNIQYF.

The V gene is TRBV7-7, the J gene TRBJ2-7; tentative D call: TRBD2 (5 bases). CDR3 length: 15 residues. The germline V gene has CDR1 SSHAT and CDR2 FNYEAQ (reference sequence). Trimming took off 2 bases at V and 4 bases at J, with 15 bases between the two ends. The CDR3 spells CASSLSWTGWYEQYV. For the CDR3, the DNA is TGTGCCAGCAGCTTATCATGGACTGGATGGTACGAGCAGTACGTC.

This clonotype was counted only a few times. The rearrangement links TRBV28 to TRBJ1-5; 9 bases are a match to TRBD1. The junction had 10 bases not matched to a gene; V was cut back by 6 bases and J by 7 bases. CDR1 is MDHEN and CDR2 is SYDVKM in the germline V gene. The CDR3 loop spans 15 amino acids. CDR3 in amino acids: CASRTRDRERQPQHF. The CDR3 coding sequence is TGTGCCAGCAGAACCCGGGACAGGGAAAGACAGCCCCAGCATTTT.

This clonotype was observed a handful of times. V is TRBV24-1 and J is TRBJ2-3; D may be TRBD1 (6 bases). The CDR3 is made up of 16 amino acids. Germline V gene lookup returns CDR1 KGHDR and CDR2 SFDVKD. V was shortened by 4 bases and J by 0 bases, with 13 bases between the two germline ends. In DNA form, the CDR3 reads TGTGCCACCAGTGACCTGGACAGCCCTAGCACAGATACGCAGTATTTT. Translating it yields CATSDLDSPSTDTQYF.

This clonotype was detected a few times. CDR3 loop: CASSPPRDTGELFF. The CDR3 coding sequence is TGTGCCAGCAGTCCCCCCCGGGACACCGGGGAGCTGTTTTTT. The gene calls are TRBV27 and TRBJ2-2; D uncertain. Trimming removed 5 bases at V and 3 bases at J, with 10 bases between. The CDR3 spans 14 residues. Germline values: CDR1 MNHEY, CDR2 SMNVEV (reference sequence).

This clonotype appeared a few times. The chain has TRBV6-2 or TRBV6-3 and TRBJ1-1, with no clear D. Germline V gene sequence: CDR1 MNHEY, CDR2 SVGEGT. V was pared by 0 bases and J by 2 bases, with 7 bases between. The CDR3 has 14 amino acids. CDR3 in DNA: TGTGCCAGCAGTTACTCGGTCTCCAACACTGAAGCTTTCTTT. Translation: CASSYSVSNTEAFF.

This clonotype was recorded a few times. V and J are TRBV10-3 and TRBJ2-7; 13 bases are shared with TRBD2. The germline gives CDR1 ENHRY, CDR2 SYGVKD. V trimming: 6 bases; J trimming: 3 bases; junction bases outside the gene matches: 5. The CDR3 is made up of 15 amino acids. The CDR3 protein is CAISFGLAGDYEQYF. The CDR3 DNA reads TGTGCCATCAGCTTCGGACTAGCGGGAGACTACGAGCAGTACTTC.

V usage is TRBV5-6 and J usage is TRBJ2-3; 9 nucleotides line up with TRBD1. The CDR3 has 16 amino acids. The germline gives CDR1 SGHDT, CDR2 YYEEEE. J lost 4 bases, V lost 2 bases, and 8 bases had no gene match. Here the CDR3 DNA reads TGTGCCAGCAGCTTTATGACAGGGGGGAGGGCAGATACGCAGTATTTT. It yields the protein CASSFMTGGRADTQYF.

The chain uses TRBV24-1 and TRBJ2-7; D ambiguous. The CDR3 has 12 amino acids. Germline lookup yields CDR1 KGHDR and CDR2 SFDVKD. The germline V and J ends were trimmed by 4 bases and 3 bases, with 6 bases remaining between them. CDR3: CATSEWGYEQYF. The CDR3 coding sequence is TGTGCCACCAGTGAGTGGGGCTACGAGCAGTACTTC.

This sequence joins TRBV24-1 and TRBJ1-1; 7 positions match TRBD1. Losses at the gene ends were 3 bases for V and 7 bases for J; bases not matched to a gene: 4. Per germline, CDR1 KGHDR and CDR2 SFDVKD. The CDR3 is made up of 13 amino acids. The CDR3 loop is CATSDGGTDEAFF. The CDR3, as DNA: TGTGCCACCAGTGATGGGGGGACAGATGAAGCTTTCTTT.

This clonotype has ten or more counts. V is TRBV28 and J is TRBJ1-2; 7 bases match TRBD1. In germline, CDR1 is MDHEN, CDR2 SYDVKM. With 2 bases clipped from V and 3 bases from J, the junction kept 0 bases outside the gene matches. The CDR3 has 13 amino acids. CDR3 sequence reads: CASSLGTDYGYTF. Written as DNA, the CDR3 is TGTGCCAGCAGTTTAGGGACAGACTATGGCTACACCTTC.

The gene calls are TRBV29-1 and TRBJ2-1; 10 bases align to TRBD2. The V segment lost 6 bases and the J segment 4 bases; nucleotides outside the gene matches: 6. The CDR3 loop spans 14 amino acids. Germline V gene lookup returns CDR1 SQVTM and CDR2 ANQGSEA. The CDR3 protein is CSVGRTSGYNEQFF. The CDR3 region has the DNA TGCAGCGTAGGAAGGACTAGCGGATACAATGAGCAGTTCTTC.

The rearrangement links TRBV5-1 to TRBJ1-1; TRBD1 matches 7 bases. The ends lost 4 bases at V and 4 bases at J; junction bases unmatched: 13. CDR3 size: 16 residues. Germline loops: CDR1 SGHRS, CDR2 YFSETQ. CDR3 nucleotides: TGCGCCAGCAGCCACGACAGGGTTTTGTCAGGCACTGAAGCTTTCTTT. Protein sequence: CASSHDRVLSGTEAFF. The full variable domain, its missing parts supplied by reference TRBV5-1 and TRBJ1-1, is KAGVTQTPRYLIKTRGQQVTLSCSPISGHRSVSWYQQTPGQGLQFLFEYFSETQRNKGNFPGRFSGRQFSNSRSEMNVSTLELGDSALYLCASSHDRVLSGTEAFFGQGTRLTVV.

In its sample, this clonotype was seen a few times. The chain is built from TRBV20-1 and TRBJ2-1, with TRBD1 as a possible D gene (6 bases). Trimming cost V 8 bases and J 4 bases, with 15 bases left between them. Germline CDR1 reads DFQATT; CDR2 reads SNEGSKA (reference sequence). The CDR3 covers 13 residues. The CDR3 here is CSQRPGQYNEQFF. CDR3 bases: TGCAGTCAAAGGCCGGGACAATACAATGAGCAGTTCTTC.

The rearrangement joins TRBV5-6 to TRBJ2-1; the match to TRBD2 covers 7 bases. CDR1 SGHDT and CDR2 YYEEEE come from the germline V gene. The CDR3 is 18 residues long. V gave up 3 bases and J gave up 6 bases; unmatched junction bases: 18. CDR3 nucleotides: TGTGCCAGCAGCTCTGGGTTTTGGGGGGAGGGCCCCTCCAATGAGCAGTTCTTC. Protein sequence: CASSSGFWGEGPSNEQFF.

This clonotype was detected once. This rearrangement joins TRBV6-5 to TRBJ2-5; 7 nucleotides align to TRBD2. The germline gives CDR1 MNHEY, CDR2 SVGAGI. V lost 4 bases, J lost 2 bases, and 13 bases stayed unmatched. The CDR3 sequence is 17 residues long. The CDR3 is CASSWKRAGEGQETQYF. The DNA of the CDR3 is TGTGCCAGCAGTTGGAAAAGGGCGGGAGAGGGGCAAGAGACCCAGTACTTC.

A remark on this clonotype: A much more abundant neighbour one base away suggests this may be a read error. V gene TRBV20-1 combines with J gene TRBJ2-1, with D perhaps given as TRBD1 or TRBD2 (5 bases each). This CDR3 has 18 residues. Germline V gene lookup returns CDR1 DFQATT and CDR2 SNEGSKA (reference sequence). V lost 3 bases to trimming and J lost 2 bases, with 23 bases between them. This CDR3 is CSARPPLLGVVTYNEQFF. CDR3 nucleotides: TGCAGTGCTAGGCCACCCTTATTGGGGGTGGTAACCTACAATGAGCAGTTCTTC.

This clonotype was observed a few times. The chain is built from TRBV5-1 and TRBJ1-5, with D possibly matching TRBD1 (5 bases). V was trimmed by 0 bases and J by 5 bases, leaving 12 bases between them. The CDR3 is 15 amino acids. Looked up from germline, CDR1 is SGHRS and CDR2 is YFSETQ. As DNA, the CDR3 is TGCGCCAGCAGCTTGGGTGCAGGGACGTATCAGCCCCAGCATTTT. Protein product: CASSLGAGTYQPQHF.

V is TRBV12-3 or TRBV12-4 and J is TRBJ2-1, with 8 bases fitting TRBD1. The CDR3 has 14 amino acids. V lost 3 bases and J lost 13; bases outside the gene matches: 11. CDR3 coding DNA: TGTGCCAGCAGTTTGTGGGAGTCAGGGGGCTTTCAGTTCTTC. It is translated as CASSLWESGGFQFF.